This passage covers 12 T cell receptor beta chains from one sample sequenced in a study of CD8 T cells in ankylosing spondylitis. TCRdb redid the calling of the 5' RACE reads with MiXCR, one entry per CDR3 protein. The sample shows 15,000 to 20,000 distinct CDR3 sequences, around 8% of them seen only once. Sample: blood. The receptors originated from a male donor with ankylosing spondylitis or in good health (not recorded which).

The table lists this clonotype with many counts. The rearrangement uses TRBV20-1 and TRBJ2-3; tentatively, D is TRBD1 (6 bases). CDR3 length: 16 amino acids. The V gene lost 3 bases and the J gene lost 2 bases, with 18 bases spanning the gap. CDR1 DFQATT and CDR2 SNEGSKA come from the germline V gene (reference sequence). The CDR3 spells CSARDPAQGHTDTQYF. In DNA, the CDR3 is TGCAGTGCTAGGGATCCTGCACAGGGACACACAGATACGCAGTATTTT.

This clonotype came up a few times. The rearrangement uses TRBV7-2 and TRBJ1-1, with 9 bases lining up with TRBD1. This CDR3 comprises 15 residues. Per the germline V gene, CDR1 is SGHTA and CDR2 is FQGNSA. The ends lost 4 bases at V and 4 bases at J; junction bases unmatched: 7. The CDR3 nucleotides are TGTGCCAGCAGCTCCTGGACAGGGGAGGTCACTGAAGCTTTCTTT. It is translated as CASSSWTGEVTEAFF.

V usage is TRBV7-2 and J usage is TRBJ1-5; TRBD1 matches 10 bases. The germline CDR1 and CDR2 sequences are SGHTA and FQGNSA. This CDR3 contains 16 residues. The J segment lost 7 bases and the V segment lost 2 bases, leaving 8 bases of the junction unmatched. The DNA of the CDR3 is TGTGCCAGCAGCTTAACCGGGACAGGGGTGCTCCAGCCCCAGCATTTT. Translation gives CASSLTGTGVLQPQHF.

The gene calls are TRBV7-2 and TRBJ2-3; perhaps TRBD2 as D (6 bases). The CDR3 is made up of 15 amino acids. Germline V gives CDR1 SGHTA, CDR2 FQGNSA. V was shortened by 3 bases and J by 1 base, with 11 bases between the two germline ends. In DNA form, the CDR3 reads TGTGCCAGCAGCTTGATCGGAGGGGGCACAGATACGCAGTATTTT. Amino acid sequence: CASSLIGGGTDTQYF.

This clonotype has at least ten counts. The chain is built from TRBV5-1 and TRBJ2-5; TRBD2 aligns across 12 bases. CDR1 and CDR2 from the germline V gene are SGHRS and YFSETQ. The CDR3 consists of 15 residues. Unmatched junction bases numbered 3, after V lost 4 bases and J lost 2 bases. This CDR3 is CASSVGLAGQETQYF. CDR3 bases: TGCGCCAGCAGCGTTGGACTAGCGGGACAAGAGACCCAGTACTTC.

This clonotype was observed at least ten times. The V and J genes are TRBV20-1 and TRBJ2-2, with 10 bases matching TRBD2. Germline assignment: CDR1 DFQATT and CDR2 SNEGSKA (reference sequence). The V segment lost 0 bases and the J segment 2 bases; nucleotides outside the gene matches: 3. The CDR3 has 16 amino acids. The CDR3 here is CSARDRLAGNTGELFF. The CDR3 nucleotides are TGCAGTGCTAGAGATCGACTAGCGGGTAACACCGGGGAGCTGTTTTTT.

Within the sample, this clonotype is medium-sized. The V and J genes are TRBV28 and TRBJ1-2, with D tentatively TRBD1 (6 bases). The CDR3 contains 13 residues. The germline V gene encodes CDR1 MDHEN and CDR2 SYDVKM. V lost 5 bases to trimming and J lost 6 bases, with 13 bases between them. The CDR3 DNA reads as TGTGCCAGCAGTATCCGGGGGGCGGATGGCTACACCTTC. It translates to CASSIRGADGYTF.

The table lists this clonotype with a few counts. The CDR3 DNA reads as TGTGCCAGTAGTGATCCGCTCTGGGTCGATGAGCAGTTCTTC. Protein sequence: CASSDPLWVDEQFF. This rearrangement joins TRBV19 to TRBJ2-1; D uncertain. Trimming stripped 5 bases from V and 8 bases from J, with 16 bases between. The germline CDR1 and CDR2 sequences are LNHDA and SQIVND (reference sequence). This CDR3 region has 14 residues.

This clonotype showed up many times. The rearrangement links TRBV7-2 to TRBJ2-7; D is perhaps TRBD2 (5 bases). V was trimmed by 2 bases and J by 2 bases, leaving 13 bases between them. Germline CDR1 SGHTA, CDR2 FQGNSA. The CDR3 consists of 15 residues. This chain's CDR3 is CASSLSGSDPYEQYF. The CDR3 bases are TGTGCCAGCAGCTTAAGCGGCTCGGATCCCTACGAGCAGTACTTC. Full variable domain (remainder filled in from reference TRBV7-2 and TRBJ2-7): GAGVSQSPSNKVTEKGKDVELRCDPISGHTALYWYRQSLGQGLEFLIYFQGNSAPDKSGLPSDRFSAERTGGSVSTLTIQRTQQEDSAVYLCASSLSGSDPYEQYFGPGTRLTVT.

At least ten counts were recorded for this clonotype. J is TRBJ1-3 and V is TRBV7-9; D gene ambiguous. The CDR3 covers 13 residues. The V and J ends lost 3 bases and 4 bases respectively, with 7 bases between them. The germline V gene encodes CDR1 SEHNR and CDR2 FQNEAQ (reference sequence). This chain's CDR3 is CASSLYYGNTIYF. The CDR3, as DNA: TGTGCCAGCAGCTTGTACTACGGAAACACCATATATTTT.

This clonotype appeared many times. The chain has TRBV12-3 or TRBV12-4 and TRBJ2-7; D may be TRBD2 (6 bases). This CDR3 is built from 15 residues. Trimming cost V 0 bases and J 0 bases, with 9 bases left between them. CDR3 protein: CASSLAGSPSYEQYF. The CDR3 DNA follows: TGTGCCAGCAGTTTAGCCGGGAGCCCCTCCTACGAGCAGTACTTC.

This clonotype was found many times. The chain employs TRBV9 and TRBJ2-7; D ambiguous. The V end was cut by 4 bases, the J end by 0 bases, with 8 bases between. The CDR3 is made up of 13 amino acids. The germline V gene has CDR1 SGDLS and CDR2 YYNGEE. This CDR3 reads CASSPDGSYEQYF. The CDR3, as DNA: TGTGCCAGCAGCCCCGACGGCTCCTACGAGCAGTACTTC.